The rows below give T cell receptor beta chains drawn from one sample of a study of OX40 agonist ivuxolimab in advanced cancers. Here immunoSEQ multiplex PCR was the method, and the copy in TCRdb shows in-frame clones only, minus some. The sample yields some 60,000 clones, roughly 89% seen once. Sample: CD4+ or CD8+ T cells sorted from blood, taken in a trial of the OX40 agonist ivuxolimab. The receptors originated from an adult with an advanced solid tumor such as melanoma, head and neck, liver or kidney cancer. Both conserved end residues are trimmed from each CDR3.

J gene,V gene,CDR3 protein
TRBJ1-3,TRBV4-3,ASSLEPRGSGNTIY
TRBJ1-1,TRBV29-1,SARTESLNTEAF
TRBJ2-5,TRBV6-5,ASLTPGQETQY
TRBJ2-7,TRBV23-1,ASSPPPGYYEQY
TRBJ2-5,TRBV7-2,ASSRDRGETQY
TRBJ2-7,TRBV18,ASSPIIGQGDEQY
TRBJ2-5,TRBV7-2,ASSPGAKTQY
TRBJ2-7,TRBV5-4,ASSSAMWY
TRBJ2-1,TRBV6-5,ASSSSGRYNEQF
TRBJ1-5,TRBV27,ASSFTLSNQPQH
TRBJ2-1,TRBV21-1,ASSKAHRYNEQF
TRBJ2-2,TRBV28,ASSLNGRDTGELF
TRBJ2-7,TRBV7-1,ASSLGPSGASYEQY
TRBJ2-1,TRBV7-3,ASSSGTDIYNEQF
TRBJ1-5,TRBV30,AWSWGNQPQH
TRBJ2-1,TRBV7-9,ASSLEQGKQF
TRBJ2-5,TRBV5-1,ASSLDPGTGGGY
TRBJ1-5,TRBV28,ASSKTGTNNQPQH
TRBJ1-2,TRBV7-2,ASSLGRGNRAYGYT
TRBJ2-3,TRBV6-4,ASRRTGLTDTQY
TRBJ2-7,TRBV7-9,ASSLARTSYEQY
TRBJ1-5,TRBV18,ASSPGTGVGQPQH
TRBJ2-1,TRBV2,ASRLSSGRRNEQF
TRBJ2-5,TRBV7-2,ASSLFGGETQY
TRBJ1-6,TRBV28,ASSLHSYNSPLH
TRBJ2-5,TRBV7-2,ASSLSGGQETQY
TRBJ1-6,TRBV6-1,ASSEYGGPYNSPLH
TRBJ1-2,TRBV28,ASSRDSLYGYT
TRBJ2-7,TRBV28,ASSQEYEQY
TRBJ2-3,TRBV19,ASSTTSGYSTDTQY
TRBJ2-1,TRBV6-1,ASSVPLGTSGPTRNEQF
TRBJ1-6,TRBV12-5,ASGLTVY
TRBJ2-5,TRBV9,ASSVGDGIVETQY
TRBJ1-2,TRBV6-5,ASTGRTGGYGYT